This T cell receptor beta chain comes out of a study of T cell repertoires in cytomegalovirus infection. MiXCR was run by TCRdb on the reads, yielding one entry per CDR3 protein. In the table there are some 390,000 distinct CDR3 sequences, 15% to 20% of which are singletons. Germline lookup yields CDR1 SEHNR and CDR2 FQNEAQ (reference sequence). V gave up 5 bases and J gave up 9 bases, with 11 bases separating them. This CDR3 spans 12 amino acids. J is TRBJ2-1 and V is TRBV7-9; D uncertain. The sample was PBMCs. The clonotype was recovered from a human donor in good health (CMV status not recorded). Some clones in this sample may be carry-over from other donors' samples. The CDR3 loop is CASSPKLVEQFF. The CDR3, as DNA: TGTGCCAGCAGCCCCAAGCTGGTTGAGCAGTTCTTC.